The 16 T cell receptor beta chains given below trace back to one sample, sequenced in a study of blood T cell repertoires in COVID-19. Assay: immunoSEQ multiplex PCR; the TCRdb copy retains only in-frame clones and omits some. Here the sample spans about 160,000 clones, approximately 85% being singletons. The specimen sequenced was peripheral blood. All receptors derive from a man older than 75 with COVID-19, enrolled during active disease.

The chain recombines TRBV3-1 (or the pseudogene TRBV3-2) with TRBJ2-3; D unresolved. There are 15 residues in the CDR3. Deletions cut 1 base from V and 5 bases from J, with 13 bases between. The germline V gene encodes CDR1 LGHDT and CDR2 YNNKEL (reference sequence). CDR3: CASSQGPAAVDTQYF. The CDR3 nucleotides are TGTGCCAGCAGCCAAGGCCCCGCGGCGGTAGATACGCAGTATTTT.

J is TRBJ2-7 and V is TRBV4-1, with a weak D call TRBD2 (7 bases). CDR3 length: 15 residues. Trimming cost V 5 bases and J 5 bases, with 19 bases left between them. In germline, CDR1 is MGHRA, CDR2 YSYEKL. CDR3 nucleotides: TGCGCCAGCAGCTTTCAAGGGGGGGGCCGGGACGAGCAGTACTTC. Translating gives CASSFQGGGRDEQYF.

V and J are TRBV4-2 and TRBJ2-2; 7 bases are shared with TRBD1. Looked up from germline, CDR1 is LGHNA and CDR2 is YNFKEQ. The CDR3 consists of 16 residues. Losses at the gene ends were 0 bases for V and 8 bases for J; bases not matched to a gene: 9. This CDR3 is CASSQDLTGNGGELFF. The CDR3 DNA reads as TGTGCCAGCAGCCAAGATCTGACAGGGAATGGGGGGGAGCTGTTTTTT.

The chain couples TRBV5-1 to TRBJ1-5, with TRBD1 identical over 9 bases. The J segment lost 7 bases and the V segment lost 5 bases, leaving 7 bases of the junction unmatched. Germline CDR1 and CDR2: SGHRS and YFSETQ. The CDR3 contains 14 residues. CDR3 DNA: TGCGCCAGCAGAGTGGACAGGGGAGCCCAGCCCCAGCATTTT. Amino acid sequence: CASRVDRGAQPQHF.

The chain employs TRBV5-6 and TRBJ2-3; D is possibly TRBD2 (6 bases). The CDR3 contains 15 residues. Trimming left V 4 bases short and J 1 base short, with 13 bases between. Per the germline V gene, CDR1 is SGHDT and CDR2 is YYEEEE. CDR3 in amino acids: CASSTSLAGTDTQYF. For the CDR3, the DNA is TGTGCCAGCAGCACCTCCTTAGCGGGCACAGATACGCAGTATTTT.

The CDR3 DNA is TGTGCCAGCAGCCAAGATGCGGGAGAGACCCAGTACTTC. The encoded protein is CASSQDAGETQYF. The V call is TRBV4-2, the J call TRBJ2-5, with D perhaps TRBD2 (5 bases). Trimming took off 0 bases at V and 4 bases at J, with 6 bases between the two ends. The CDR3 runs to 13 residues. Per the germline V gene, CDR1 is LGHNA and CDR2 is YNFKEQ.

This chain joins TRBV5-5 and TRBJ2-5; D is possibly TRBD1 (5 bases). Germline CDR1 reads SGHKS; CDR2 reads YYEKEE (reference sequence). This CDR3 contains 15 residues. Trimming cost V 0 bases and J 5 bases, with 14 bases left between them. The CDR3 is CASSLEWGYFETQYF. The CDR3 DNA reads TGTGCCAGCAGCTTGGAATGGGGCTACTTCGAGACCCAGTACTTC.

V usage is TRBV25-1 and J usage is TRBJ1-2; no reliable D call. Germline V gene lookup returns CDR1 MGHDK and CDR2 SYGVNS. This CDR3 contains 16 residues. V lost 6 bases, J lost 8 bases, and 25 bases lay in between. Written as DNA, the CDR3 is TGTGCCAGCAGCGCATCTCCATCTCTCGACAACGGAGGCTACACCTTC. Translation gives CASSASPSLDNGGYTF.

In this sample, this clone turned up once. The chain is built from TRBV25-1 and TRBJ1-1; a weak D match, TRBD1 (5 bases). CDR3 length: 15 residues. V dropped 4 bases and J dropped 4 bases, with 16 bases sitting between them. The germline V gene encodes CDR1 MGHDK and CDR2 SYGVNS. The CDR3 sequence: CASSAQWGGCTEAFF. The CDR3 coding sequence is TGTGCCAGCAGTGCCCAATGGGGGGGGTGCACTGAAGCTTTCTTT.

The genes are TRBV11-2 and TRBJ2-1, with TRBD1 matching over 8 bases. This CDR3 comprises 17 residues. V lost 1 base to trimming and J lost 0 bases; unmatched junction nucleotides: 5. Germline values: CDR1 SGHAT, CDR2 FQNNGV. CDR3 nucleotides: TGTGCCAGCAGCTTAGTCAGGGGGCTGAGCTCCTACAATGAGCAGTTCTTC. This gives the protein CASSLVRGLSSYNEQFF.

There are a few counts of this clone. V is TRBV15 and J is TRBJ1-2; tentative D call: TRBD1 (5 bases). V lost 6 bases to trimming and J lost 4 bases, with 12 bases between them. From germline, CDR1 is LNHNV and CDR2 YYDKDF (reference sequence). There are 13 residues in the CDR3. The CDR3 DNA reads TGTGCCACCAGTACCAGGGCCGGCTATGGCTACACCTTC. Translating gives CATSTRAGYGYTF.

The chain links TRBV2 to TRBJ1-4, with 9 bases lining up with TRBD1. Losses at the gene ends were 2 bases for V and 8 bases for J; bases not matched to a gene: 6. Per the germline V gene, CDR1 is SNHLY and CDR2 is FYNNEI. The CDR3 totals 15 residues. CDR3 bases: TGTGCCAGCAGTGAACGGACAGGGGCGGGAGAAAAACTGTTTTTT. As protein: CASSERTGAGEKLFF.

The CDR3 DNA is TGCGCCAGCAGCTTGGCCGTTAGGGAGCGGCAAGAGACCCAGTACTTC. It is translated as CASSLAVRERQETQYF. J is TRBJ2-5 and V is TRBV5-1, with a tentative D call TRBD2 (5 bases). Trimming stripped 0 bases from V and 2 bases from J, with 14 bases between. This CDR3 is built from 16 residues. CDR1 and CDR2 (germline): SGHRS, YFSETQ.

V usage is TRBV28 and J usage is TRBJ1-2; 8 bases are shared with TRBD1. V lost 4 bases to trimming and J lost 5 bases; unmatched junction nucleotides: 12. CDR1 is MDHEN and CDR2 is SYDVKM in the germline V gene. CDR3 length: 16 amino acids. The CDR3 bases are TGTGCCAGCAGTTCCCCCTTAGGCAGGGGGCAGTATGGCTACACCTTC. It codes for CASSSPLGRGQYGYTF.

The chain is built from TRBV9 and TRBJ2-3; D gene ambiguous. The ends were cut back, 4 bases at V and 1 base at J, with 4 bases in the middle. The CDR3 is 12 residues long. CDR1 is SGDLS and CDR2 is YYNGEE in the germline V gene. The CDR3 bases are TGTGCCAGCAGCCCGGGCACAGATACGCAGTATTTT. It codes for CASSPGTDTQYF.

The chain carries TRBV6-6 and TRBJ2-5; 7 nucleotides line up with TRBD1. Trimming cost V 2 bases and J 3 bases; bases outside gene matches: 9. Germline V gene sequence: CDR1 MNHNY, CDR2 SVGAGI (reference sequence). This CDR3 region has 16 residues. CDR3 nucleotides: TGTGCCAGCAGTTACCCAGCAGTAGGGGGCGAAGAGACCCAGTACTTC. Amino acids: CASSYPAVGGEETQYF.